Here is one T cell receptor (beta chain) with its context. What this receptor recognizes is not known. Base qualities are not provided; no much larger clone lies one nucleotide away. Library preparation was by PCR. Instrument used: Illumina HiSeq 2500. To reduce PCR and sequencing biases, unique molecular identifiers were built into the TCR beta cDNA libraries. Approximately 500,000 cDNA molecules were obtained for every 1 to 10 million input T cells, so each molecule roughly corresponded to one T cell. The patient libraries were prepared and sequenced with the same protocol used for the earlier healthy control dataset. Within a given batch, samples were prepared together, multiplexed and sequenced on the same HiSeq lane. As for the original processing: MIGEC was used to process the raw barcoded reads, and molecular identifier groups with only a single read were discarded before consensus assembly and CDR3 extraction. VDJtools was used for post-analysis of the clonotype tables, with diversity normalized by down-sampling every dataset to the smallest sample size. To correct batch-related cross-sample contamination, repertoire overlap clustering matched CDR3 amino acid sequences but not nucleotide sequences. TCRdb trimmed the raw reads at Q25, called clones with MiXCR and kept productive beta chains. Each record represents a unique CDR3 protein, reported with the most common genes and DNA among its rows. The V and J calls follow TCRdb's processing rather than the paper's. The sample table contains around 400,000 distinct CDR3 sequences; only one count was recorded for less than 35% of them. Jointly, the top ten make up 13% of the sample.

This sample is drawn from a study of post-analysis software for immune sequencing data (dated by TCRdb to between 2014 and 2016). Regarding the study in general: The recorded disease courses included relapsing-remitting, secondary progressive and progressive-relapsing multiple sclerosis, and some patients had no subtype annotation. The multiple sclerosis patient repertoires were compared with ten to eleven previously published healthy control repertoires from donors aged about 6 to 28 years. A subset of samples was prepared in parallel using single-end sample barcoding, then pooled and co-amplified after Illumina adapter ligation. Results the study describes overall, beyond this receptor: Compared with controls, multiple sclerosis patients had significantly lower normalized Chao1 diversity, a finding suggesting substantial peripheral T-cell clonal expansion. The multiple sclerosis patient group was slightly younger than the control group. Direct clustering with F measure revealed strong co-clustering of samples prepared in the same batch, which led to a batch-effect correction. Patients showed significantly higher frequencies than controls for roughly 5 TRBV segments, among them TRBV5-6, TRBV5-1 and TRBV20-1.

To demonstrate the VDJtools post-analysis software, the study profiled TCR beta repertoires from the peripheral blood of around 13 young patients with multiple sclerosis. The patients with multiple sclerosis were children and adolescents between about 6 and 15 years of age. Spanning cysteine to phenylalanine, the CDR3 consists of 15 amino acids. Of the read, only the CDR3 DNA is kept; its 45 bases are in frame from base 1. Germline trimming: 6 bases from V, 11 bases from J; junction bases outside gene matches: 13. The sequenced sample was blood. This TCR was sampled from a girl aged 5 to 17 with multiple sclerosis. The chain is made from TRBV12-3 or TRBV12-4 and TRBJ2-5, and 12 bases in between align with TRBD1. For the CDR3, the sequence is CASSRPGTGGNEQYF. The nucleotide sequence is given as TGTGCCAGCAGCCGCCCCGGGACAGGGGGCAATGAGCAGTACTTC.